This T cell receptor beta chain was obtained from a study of blood T cell repertoires in COVID-19. Study overall: Sites across the United States, Italy and Spain contributed samples from acute and convalescent COVID-19. In each case, the material was cDNA or gDNA derived from T cells, B-cell-depleted T cells, or PBMCs.

This clone was observed once. Study processing details: Amplification with reference gene primers provided the estimates of nucleated cell counts. The table came from immunoSEQ multiplex PCR; TCRdb's copy has only in-frame clones and leaves some out. The V and J calls and clone size were taken over from that table, and D and trimming were inferred from the DNA. The sample contains some 150,000 clones, roughly 80% of which appear only once. This clonotype originated in a human donor with acute or convalescent COVID-19. The donor label of this sample is uncertain. The sample was peripheral blood.

CDR3 sequence reads: CASSSGQGNTEAFF. CDR3 in DNA: TGTGCCAGCAGTTCCGGACAGGGTAACACTGAAGCTTTCTTT. The rearrangement links TRBV27 to TRBJ1-1; TRBD1 matches at 8 bases. J gave up 2 bases and V 4 bases, and 3 bases lay outside the gene matches. Per the germline V gene, CDR1 is MNHEY and CDR2 is SMNVEV (reference sequence). The CDR3 has 14 residues.